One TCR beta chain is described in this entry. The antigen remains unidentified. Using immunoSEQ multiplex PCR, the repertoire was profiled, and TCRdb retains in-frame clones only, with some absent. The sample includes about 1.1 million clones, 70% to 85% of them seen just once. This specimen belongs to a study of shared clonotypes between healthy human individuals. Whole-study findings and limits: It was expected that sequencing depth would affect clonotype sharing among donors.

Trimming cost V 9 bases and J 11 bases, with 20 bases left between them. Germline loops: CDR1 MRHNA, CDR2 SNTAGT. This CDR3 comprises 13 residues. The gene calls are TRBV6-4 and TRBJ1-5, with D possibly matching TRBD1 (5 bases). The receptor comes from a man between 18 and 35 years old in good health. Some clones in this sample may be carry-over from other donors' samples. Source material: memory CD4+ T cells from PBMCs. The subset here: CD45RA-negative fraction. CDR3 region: CARVQGWRSSQHF. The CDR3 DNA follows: TGTGCCAGGGTCCAGGGTTGGCGCTCATCCCAGCATTTT.